This T cell receptor beta chain was profiled in a study of CDR3 diversity in severe acne. TCRdb reprocessed the PCR reads via MiXCR and lists one record per CDR3 protein. The repertoire includes roughly 81,000 distinct CDR3 sequences, roughly half of them detected once, and roughly a tenth sits in the top ten. The J segment lost 2 bases and the V segment lost 6 bases, leaving 5 bases of the junction unmatched. The CDR3 is made up of 16 amino acids. Looked up from germline, CDR1 is LNHDA and CDR2 is SQIVND (reference sequence). The sequence was collected from a male donor in good health, serving as a control. Sequencing used blood. The chain is built from TRBV19 and TRBJ2-5, with 14 bases aligning to TRBD2. CDR3 protein: CASRRLAGGAQETQYF. CDR3 nucleotide sequence: TGTGCCAGTAGGCGACTAGCGGGGGGGGCGCAAGAGACCCAGTACTTC.